This entry lists 8 T cell receptor beta chains sequenced from one sample in a study of blood T cell repertoires in COVID-19. The repertoire was sequenced with immunoSEQ multiplex PCR; TCRdb's copy has only in-frame clones and lacks some. The sample yields over 200,000 clones, about nine tenths seen once. The sequencing sample was made of PBMCs or T cells enriched from blood (not recorded which). These receptors all come from a human donor in a cohort exposed to, infected with or recovered from COVID-19 (not recorded which). The donor label of this sample is uncertain.

V is TRBV9 and J is TRBJ2-3; D is possibly TRBD2 (7 bases). The V end lost 0 bases, the J end lost 2 bases, and 13 bases lay between the germline ends. The CDR3 spans 16 residues. Per the germline V gene, CDR1 is SGDLS and CDR2 is YYNGEE. As DNA, the CDR3 is TGTGCCAGCAGCGTAGCTGGAGGGGGGGACACAGATACGCAGTATTTT. It is translated as CASSVAGGGDTDTQYF.

The genes are TRBV10-2 and TRBJ2-5; 10 bases map to TRBD1. Germline CDR1 is WSHSY and CDR2 is SAAADI. J lost 1 base, V lost 3 bases, and 11 bases had no gene match. The CDR3 spans 18 residues. The CDR3 bases are TGCGCCAGCAGTGAAGGGTTTTGGACAGGGGGTTCCCAAGAGACCCAGTACTTC. Its translation is CASSEGFWTGGSQETQYF.

The chain couples TRBV7-2 to TRBJ2-7; 9 bases align to TRBD2. The germline CDR1 and CDR2 sequences are SGHTA and FQGNSA. Germline trimming cut 4 bases from V and 5 bases from J; bases unmatched to any gene: 9. This CDR3 region has 15 residues. The CDR3 coding sequence is TGTGCCAGCAGCTCCCTAGCGGGGCGAGAGAACGAGCAGTACTTC. Translated, it gives CASSSLAGRENEQYF.

The V call is TRBV6-1, the J call TRBJ2-7, with 8 positions matching TRBD1. The CDR3 is 15 amino acids. V gave up 2 bases and J gave up 3 bases; unmatched junction bases: 6. CDR1 is MNHNS, CDR2 SASEGT, per germline. CDR3 residues: CASSEIGRGHYEQYF. In DNA form, the CDR3 reads TGTGCCAGCAGTGAAATAGGCAGGGGGCACTACGAGCAGTACTTC.

CDR3 residues: CASSEQRNTEAFF. In nucleotides, the CDR3 is TGTGCCAGCAGCGAACAGCGGAACACTGAAGCTTTCTTT. The gene calls are TRBV2 and TRBJ1-1; no definite D call. CDR3 length: 13 amino acids. CDR1 and CDR2 (germline): SNHLY, FYNNEI. V lost 6 bases to trimming and J lost 1 base, with 9 bases between them.

The CDR3 DNA follows: TGTGCCAGCATCGAGTCCGGGACAGAGGCCTTCGCTTTCTTT. This encodes CASIESGTEAFAFF. The gene calls are TRBV6-5 and TRBJ1-1; 7 positions agree with TRBD1. The CDR3 is made up of 14 amino acids. Germline CDR1 is MNHEY and CDR2 is SVGAGI. The J segment lost 11 bases and the V segment lost 7 bases, leaving 16 bases of the junction unmatched.

This clone was seen only a few times. The chain is built from TRBV12-3 or TRBV12-4 and TRBJ1-4; D gene ambiguous. The V and J ends lost 8 bases and 7 bases respectively, with 8 bases between them. This CDR3 comprises 11 residues. The CDR3 loop is CASGRGEKLFF. CDR3 nucleotide sequence: TGTGCCAGCGGCCGCGGTGAAAAACTGTTTTTT.

The CDR3 bases are TGTGCCAGTAGTCCATTTTACAGGGGAAACTATGGCTACACCTTC. Translation gives CASSPFYRGNYGYTF. The gene calls are TRBV19 and TRBJ1-2, with TRBD1 identical over 7 bases. With V trimmed by 5 bases and J by 2 bases, 8 bases remained unmatched. Germline loops: CDR1 LNHDA, CDR2 SQIVND (reference sequence). The CDR3 loop spans 15 amino acids.